This TCR beta chain was observed in a study of regulatory T cells in long-lasting Graves disease. Regarding the study as a whole: It was possible that the small sample size reduced accuracy.

Building of the TCR beta libraries involved iRepertoire HTBI primers and Arm-PCR of CDR3 regions. TCRdb re-called the multiplex PCR reads through MiXCR, storing one row per CDR3 protein. The sample consists of approximately 250,000 distinct CDR3 sequences, about 17% of them appearing once. This CDR3 is built from 15 residues. Per germline, CDR1 ENHRY and CDR2 SYGVKD. Regarding time point: newly diagnosed GD, antithyroid drugs for less than 3 months. Following extraction of RNA from PBMCs, that RNA was used to make the TCR library. This clonotype was detected ten times or more. Its antigen is as yet unknown. A junction end diverges from the germline sequence, so it may reflect a read error.

V and J are TRBV10-3 and TRBJ2-7; D is uncertain. The receptor was isolated from a female donor with Graves disease. The source material was peripheral blood mononuclear cells (PBMCs), sampled at new diagnosis, from a patient treated with antithyroid drugs. The CDR3 is CATSEFRVASYEQYF. The CDR3 region has the DNA TGTGCCACCAGTGAGTTTCGGGTAGCAAGCTACGAGCAGTACTTC.